This T cell receptor beta chain appears in the sequencing data of a study of regulatory T cells in long-lasting Graves disease. This clonotype was found many times. As to time point: newly diagnosed GD, antithyroid drugs for less than 3 months. PBMC-derived RNA was used for the TCR library. Arm-PCR of CDR3 regions with iRepertoire HTBI primers generated TCR beta libraries. TCRdb called the multiplex PCR reads again in MiXCR, with one record for every CDR3 protein. This sample has roughly 320,000 distinct CDR3 sequences; approximately 16% occur once, and the top ten carry 30%. Germline CDR1 SGHAT, CDR2 FQDESV (reference sequence). CDR3 length: 15 residues. The V end lost 0 bases, the J end lost 6 bases, and 14 bases lay between the germline ends. The data were also submitted as part of a second study, on T cells in Graves' hyperthyroidism and ophthalmopathy.

Material: peripheral blood mononuclear cells (PBMCs), obtained at new diagnosis, from a patient treated with antithyroid drugs. This rearrangement joins TRBV11-1 to TRBJ1-1; the D is unclear. This sequence originates from a man in his forties with Graves disease. CDR3 amino acids: CASSLAYFTESEAFF. CDR3 nucleotides: TGTGCCAGCAGCTTAGCATATTTCACAGAATCTGAAGCTTTCTTT.